This TCR beta chain came from a study of blood T cell repertoires in COVID-19. Study information: The analysed material was cDNA or gDNA that came from T cells, B-cell-depleted T cells, or PBMCs.

This CDR3 is built from 13 residues. Germline CDR1 is GTSNPN and CDR2 is SVGIG (reference sequence). With 5 bases clipped from V and 6 bases from J, the junction kept 7 bases outside the gene matches. Per the original methods: Estimated nucleated cell counts came from reference gene primer amplification. Only in-frame clones appear in the TCRdb table, and some are missing; sequencing was by immunoSEQ multiplex PCR. The DNA gave D and trimming, while V, J and clone size come from that table. The sample has approximately 360,000 clones; roughly 80% are singletons. Participants were aged roughly 18 to 89 years from about 25 US areas. Cohorts were based on clinical histories the participants reported.

This chain joins TRBV30 and TRBJ2-3, with 8 bases identical to TRBD2. The TCR originated in a woman aged 50 to 60 who had recovered from COVID-19. Specimen: PBMCs or T cells enriched from blood (not recorded which). This CDR3 reads CAWERENYDTQYF. For the CDR3, the DNA is TGTGCCTGGGAGCGGGAGAACTATGATACGCAGTATTTT.